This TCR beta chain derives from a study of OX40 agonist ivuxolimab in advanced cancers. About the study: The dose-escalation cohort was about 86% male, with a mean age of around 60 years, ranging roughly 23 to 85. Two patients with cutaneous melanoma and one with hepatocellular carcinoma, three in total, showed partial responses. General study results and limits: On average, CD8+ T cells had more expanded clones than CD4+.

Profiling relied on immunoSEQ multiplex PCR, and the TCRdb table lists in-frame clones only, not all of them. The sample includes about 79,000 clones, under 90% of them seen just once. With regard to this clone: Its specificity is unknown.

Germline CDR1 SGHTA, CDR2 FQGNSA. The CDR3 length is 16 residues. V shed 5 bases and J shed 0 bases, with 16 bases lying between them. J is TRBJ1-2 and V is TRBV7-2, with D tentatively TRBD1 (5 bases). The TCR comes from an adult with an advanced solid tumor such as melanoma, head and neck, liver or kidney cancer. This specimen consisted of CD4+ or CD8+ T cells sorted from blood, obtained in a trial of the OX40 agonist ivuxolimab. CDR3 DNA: TGTGCCAGCAGCGGGTTTACAGGAGCTTCTAACTATGGCTACACCTTC. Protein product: CASSGFTGASNYGYTF.